What follows are 21 T cell receptor beta chains derived from one specimen sequenced in a study of spatial heterogeneity in lung cancer. Time point indicated: blood at routine non-recurrence follow-up after resection. MiXCR, applied by TCRdb to the 5' RACE reads, yields one record per CDR3 protein. This sample carries 50,000 or so distinct CDR3 sequences, 10% to 15% of them seen once, and the ten largest clones take roughly 32%. This sample comprised PBMCs, obtained at follow-up. The receptor set was obtained from a male donor with early-stage non-small cell lung cancer.

Points on this clonotype: With a much larger clone just one base away, this may be a read error. The V gene is TRBV19, the J gene TRBJ1-5; D gene unclear. CDR3 length equals 16 residues. With 4 bases removed from V and 3 bases from J, the gap between germline ends came to 16 bases. Germline loops: CDR1 LNHDA, CDR2 SQIVND (reference sequence). CDR3 sequence reads: CASSTAPRVDNQPQHF. CDR3 bases: TGTGCCAGTAGTACCGCCCCCCGGGTCGACAATCAGCCCCAGCATTTT.

The J gene is TRBJ2-3, the V gene TRBV6-5, with 15 positions matching TRBD2. Germline CDR1 MNHEY, CDR2 SVGAGI. The J segment lost 4 bases and the V segment lost 0 bases, leaving 8 bases of the junction unmatched. This CDR3 region has 19 residues. The CDR3 DNA reads as TGTGCCAGCAGTTACTCGCCGGGACTAGCGGGGGGTCGCGCAGATACGCAGTATTTT. Translated: CASSYSPGLAGGRADTQYF.

This clonotype appeared a few times. The chain combines TRBV12-3 or TRBV12-4 with TRBJ1-2; perhaps TRBD1 as D (5 bases). V was clipped by 7 bases and J by 4 bases, with 19 bases between them. The CDR3 loop spans 15 amino acids. The CDR3: CASTRGTAWRYGYTF. CDR3 in DNA: TGTGCCAGCACCCGAGGGACGGCTTGGCGCTATGGCTACACCTTC.

This clonotype occurred many times. The chain employs TRBV7-2 and TRBJ2-7; 10 bases are shared with TRBD1. The CDR3 sequence is 14 residues long. Per the germline V gene, CDR1 is SGHTA and CDR2 is FQGNSA. V trimming: 5 bases; J trimming: 3 bases; junction bases outside the gene matches: 4. The CDR3 sequence is CASSPGQGGYEQYF. CDR3 bases: TGTGCCAGCAGCCCAGGACAGGGGGGCTACGAGCAGTACTTC.

This clonotype has at least ten counts. The chain carries TRBV9 and TRBJ2-1; D not certain. Trimming took off 0 bases at V and 4 bases at J, with 8 bases between the two ends. This CDR3 is built from 14 residues. Looked up from germline, CDR1 is SGDLS and CDR2 is YYNGEE. The CDR3 loop is CASSVDGQYNEQFF. The CDR3 DNA follows: TGTGCCAGCAGCGTAGATGGGCAGTACAATGAGCAGTTCTTC.

This clonotype showed up many times. This chain connects TRBV5-5 to TRBJ2-7; 8 nucleotides match TRBD1. After removal of 4 bases from V and 4 bases from J, the junction contained 10 bases not matched to a gene. The CDR3 sequence is 15 residues long. Germline V gene lookup returns CDR1 SGHKS and CDR2 YYEKEE (reference sequence). The CDR3 region is CASSPGTGRGYEQYF. In nucleotides, the CDR3 is TGTGCCAGCAGCCCCGGGACAGGTCGTGGTTACGAGCAGTACTTC. Supplemented by reference TRBV5-5 and TRBJ2-7, the full variable domain reads DAGVTQSPTHLIKTRGQQVTLRCSPISGHKSVSWYQQVLGQGPQFIFQYYEKEERGRGNFPDRFSARQFPNYSSELNVNALLLGDSALYLCASSPGTGRGYEQYFGPGTRLTVT.

This clonotype was seen a handful of times. This chain joins TRBV6-2 or TRBV6-3 and TRBJ1-1, with 9 positions matching TRBD1. Germline CDR1 reads MNHEY; CDR2 reads SVGEGT. After removal of 5 bases from V and 4 bases from J, the junction contained 11 bases not matched to a gene. This CDR3 comprises 16 residues. CDR3 DNA: TGTGCCAGCAGTCGCCGGGACAGGGAGATTCTCACTGAAGCTTTCTTT. Amino acids: CASSRRDREILTEAFF.

This clonotype was counted many times. The genes are TRBV7-9 and TRBJ1-6; 8 positions agree with TRBD1. CDR3 length: 14 residues. Trimming took 8 bases from V and 10 from J; bases not matched to a gene: 10. Looked up from germline, CDR1 is SEHNR and CDR2 is FQNEAQ (reference sequence). CDR3 protein: CASVRQGKGSPLHF. The CDR3 region has the DNA TGTGCCAGCGTTAGACAGGGGAAAGGATCACCCCTCCACTTT.

CDR3 DNA sequence: TGCGCCACCCCCGGGACTAGCCTCCCCGGGGAGCTGTTTTTT. Translated, it gives CATPGTSLPGELFF. This chain connects TRBV5-1 to TRBJ2-2; 9 bases are shared with TRBD2. Germline V gene data show CDR1 as SGHRS and CDR2 as YFSETQ. The CDR3 has 14 residues. J was trimmed by 6 bases and V by 9 bases; bases with no gene match: 9.

This clonotype has only a few counts. The V and J genes are TRBV9 and TRBJ2-7, with 10 bases aligning to TRBD1. Germline V gene data show CDR1 as SGDLS and CDR2 as YYNGEE. This CDR3 is built from 14 residues. Losses at the gene ends were 2 bases for V and 3 bases for J; bases not matched to a gene: 2. The CDR3: CASSVGQGNYEQYF. DNA of the CDR3: TGTGCCAGCAGCGTGGGACAGGGGAACTACGAGCAGTACTTC.

This sequence joins TRBV20-1 and TRBJ2-7; D is perhaps TRBD1 or TRBD2 (5 bases each). The germline V gene has CDR1 DFQATT and CDR2 SNEGSKA (reference sequence). This CDR3 is 13 amino acids long. CDR3 sequence reads: CTTTGASSYEQYF. CDR3 coding DNA: TGCACCACAACCGGGGCAAGCTCCTACGAGCAGTACTTC.

This clonotype was recorded many times. The chain employs TRBV12-3 or TRBV12-4 and TRBJ2-1; no reliable D call. Trimming removed 2 bases at V and 3 bases at J, with 14 bases between. The CDR3 loop spans 16 amino acids. DNA for the CDR3: TGTGCCAGCAGTTTATTCGCTCTCCCTGACTACAATGAGCAGTTCTTC. Its protein is CASSLFALPDYNEQFF.

This clonotype was picked up many times. This rearrangement joins TRBV4-1 to TRBJ2-5; 8 bases line up with TRBD1. The germline gives CDR1 MGHRA, CDR2 YSYEKL. This CDR3 region has 14 residues. V trimming: 3 bases; J trimming: 4 bases; junction bases outside the gene matches: 4. The CDR3 DNA is TGCGCCAGCAGCCAGACTGGGACAGGAGAGACCCAGTACTTC. It is translated as CASSQTGTGETQYF.

A word on this clonotype: This may be a read error: a much more frequent sequence differs by one nucleotide. The gene calls are TRBV12-3 or TRBV12-4 and TRBJ1-2; D is unclear. CDR3 length: 13 amino acids. The ends were cut back, 3 bases at V and 6 bases at J, with 11 bases in the middle. CDR3 sequence (DNA): TGTGCCAGCAGTTTCGGTCAGGCCGATGGCTACACCTTC. It is translated as CASSFGQADGYTF.

There are many counts of this clonotype. The V and J genes are TRBV7-3 and TRBJ2-5; D is uncertain. There are 13 residues in the CDR3. Germline V gives CDR1 SGHTA, CDR2 FQGTGA. V was clipped by 5 bases and J by 1 base, with 8 bases between them. DNA for the CDR3: TGTGCCAGCAGCGAAGAGGCCCAAGAGACCCAGTACTTC. It is translated as CASSEEAQETQYF. The whole variable domain, filled in from reference TRBV7-3 and TRBJ2-5, reads GAGVSQTPSNKVTEKGKYVELRCDPISGHTALYWYRQSLGQGPEFLIYFQGTGAADDSGLPNDRFFAVRPEGSVSTLKIQRTERGDSAVYLCASSEEAQETQYFGPGTRLLVL.

Many counts were recorded for this clonotype. The CDR3 DNA reads as TGTGCCAGCAGCTTAGCGGGACACGAGACCCAGTACTTC. This gives the protein CASSLAGHETQYF. J is TRBJ2-5 and V is TRBV7-2, with a tentative D call TRBD1 (6 bases). Germline CDR1 reads SGHTA; CDR2 reads FQGNSA. V was trimmed by 0 bases and J by 5 bases, leaving 7 bases between them. CDR3 length: 13 amino acids.

This clonotype was counted ten times or more. CDR3 sequence reads: CASSTTDRVESQHF. DNA for the CDR3: TGTGCCAGCAGCACCACGGACAGGGTGGAGTCCCAGCATTTT. The J gene is TRBJ1-5, the V gene TRBV6-6, with 8 bases fitting TRBD1. CDR1 is MNHNY and CDR2 is SVGAGI in the germline V gene (reference sequence). J lost 11 bases, V lost 6 bases, and 12 bases had no gene match. This CDR3 has 14 residues.

This rearrangement joins TRBV5-1 to TRBJ1-2, with D maybe TRBD1 (5 bases). CDR3 length equals 16 residues. V was cut by 3 bases and J by 2 bases, with 17 bases left in between. Germline V gene sequence: CDR1 SGHRS, CDR2 YFSETQ. In nucleotides, the CDR3 is TGCGCCAGCAGCTCGCCCGGCGGGACGGAGAACTATGGCTACACCTTC. It yields the protein CASSSPGGTENYGYTF. Filled out from reference TRBV5-1 and TRBJ1-2, the complete variable domain reads KAGVTQTPRYLIKTRGQQVTLSCSPISGHRSVSWYQQTPGQGLQFLFEYFSETQRNKGNFPGRFSGRQFSNSRSEMNVSTLELGDSALYLCASSSPGGTENYGYTFGSGTRLTVV.

This clonotype has a count of ten or more. The chain carries TRBV5-8 and TRBJ2-3; D possibly corresponds to TRBD1 (5 bases). The germline V and J ends were trimmed by 1 base and 4 bases, with 16 bases remaining between them. Germline CDR1 is SGHTS and CDR2 is YDEGEE. The CDR3 extends over 16 amino acids. CDR3 coding DNA: TGTGCCAGCAGCTTGTATTTCCAGGGATCATCAGATACGCAGTATTTT. This codes for CASSLYFQGSSDTQYF.

J is TRBJ2-3 and V is TRBV29-1, with D uncertain. From germline, CDR1 is SQVTM and CDR2 ANQGSEA. This CDR3 contains 11 residues. The V end was cut by 6 bases, the J end by 6 bases, with 10 bases between. The CDR3 DNA reads TGCAGCGTCTCTTCCACTGATACGCAGTATTTT. Amino acids: CSVSSTDTQYF.

The CDR3 DNA reads as TGCAGTGCTAATCTAGCGGGAGTAGGGGAGCAGTACTTC. Its translation is CSANLAGVGEQYF. V is TRBV20-1 and J is TRBJ2-7; 10 nucleotides line up with TRBD2. This CDR3 has 13 amino acids. From germline, CDR1 is DFQATT and CDR2 SNEGSKA (reference sequence). After removal of 4 bases from V and 7 bases from J, the junction contained 7 bases not matched to a gene.